This TCR beta chain was recovered during a study of tumor and adjacent non-tumor tissue in lung cancer. A modified ARM-PCR protocol with three rounds of nested PCR amplified TCRbeta. TCRdb redid the calling of the multiplex PCR reads with MiXCR, one entry per CDR3 protein. The sample contains around 140,000 distinct CDR3 sequences, around 61% of which appear only once. No cell sorting was done before RNA was extracted from the tissue. Donors were chemotherapy-naive, newly diagnosed lung cancer surgical patients in China, August–late 2014. Concerning this clonotype itself: As yet, its antigen is unknown.

Study findings and constraints: Top 100 clones took a larger repertoire share in normal lung.

The receptor was isolated from a man in his sixties with small cell lung cancer. Input material: lung tumor tissue.

This CDR3 is CSATGVRTSGPLFYYEQYF. Written as DNA, the CDR3 is TGCAGTGCTACAGGTGTAAGGACTAGCGGGCCGTTATTCTACTACGAGCAGTACTTC. This chain joins TRBV20-1 and TRBJ2-7; 11 bases match TRBD2. Unmatched junction bases numbered 20, after V lost 4 bases and J lost 3 bases. Per the germline V gene, CDR1 is DFQATT and CDR2 is SNEGSKA (reference sequence). The CDR3 consists of 19 residues.